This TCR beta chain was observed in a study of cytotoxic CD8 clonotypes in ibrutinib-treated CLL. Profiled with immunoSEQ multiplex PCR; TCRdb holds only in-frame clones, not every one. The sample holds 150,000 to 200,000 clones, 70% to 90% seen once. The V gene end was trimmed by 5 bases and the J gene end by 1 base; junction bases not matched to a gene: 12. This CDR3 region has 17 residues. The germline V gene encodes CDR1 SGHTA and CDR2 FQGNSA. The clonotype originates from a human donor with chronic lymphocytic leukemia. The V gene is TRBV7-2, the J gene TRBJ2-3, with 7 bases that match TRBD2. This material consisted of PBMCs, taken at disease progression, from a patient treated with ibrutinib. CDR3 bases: TGTGCCAGCAGCAAACGCCGCGGGAGTGGCGGCACAGATACGCAGTATTTT. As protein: CASSKRRGSGGTDTQYF.